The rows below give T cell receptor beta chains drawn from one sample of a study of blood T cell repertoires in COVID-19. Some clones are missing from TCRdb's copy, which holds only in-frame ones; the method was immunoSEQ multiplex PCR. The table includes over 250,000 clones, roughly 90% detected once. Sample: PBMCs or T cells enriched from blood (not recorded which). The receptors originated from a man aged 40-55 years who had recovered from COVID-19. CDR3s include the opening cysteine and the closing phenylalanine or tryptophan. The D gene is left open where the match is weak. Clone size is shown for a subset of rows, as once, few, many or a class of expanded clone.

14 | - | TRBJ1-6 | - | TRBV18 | CASSPETSNSPLHF | TGTGCCAGCTCACCAGAGACAAGTAATTCACCCCTCCACTTT
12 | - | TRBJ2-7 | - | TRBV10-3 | CAIAGDSYEQYF | TGTGCCATCGCAGGCGACTCCTACGAGCAGTACTTC
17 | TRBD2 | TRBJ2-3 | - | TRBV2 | CASSETSGLSVTDTQYF | TGTGCCAGCAGTGAAACTAGCGGGCTGTCGGTTACTGATACGCAGTATTTT
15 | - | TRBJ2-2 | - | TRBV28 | CASMDGSHRAGELFF | TGTGCCAGCATGGATGGTAGCCACAGGGCCGGGGAGCTGTTTTTT
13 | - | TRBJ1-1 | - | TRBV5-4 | CASSPGTPPLAFF | TGTGCCAGCAGCCCCGGGACACCTCCGCTCGCTTTCTTT
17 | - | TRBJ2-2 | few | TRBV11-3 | CASSNQQGLMNTGELFF | TGTGCCAGCAGCAACCAACAGGGATTAATGAACACCGGGGAGCTGTTTTTT
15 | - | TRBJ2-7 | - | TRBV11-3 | CASSLDRTRTYEQYF | TGTGCCAGCAGCTTAGATAGGACACGCACCTACGAGCAGTACTTC
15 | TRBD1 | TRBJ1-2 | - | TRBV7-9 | CASSPGTGRSYGYTF | TGTGCCAGCAGCCCCGGGACAGGGAGGAGTTATGGCTACACCTTC
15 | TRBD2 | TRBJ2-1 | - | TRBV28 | CASSGSGSAINEQFF | TGTGCCAGCAGCGGCAGCGGGAGCGCTATCAATGAGCAGTTCTTC
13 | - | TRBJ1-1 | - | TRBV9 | CASSEGGGTEAFF | TGTGCCAGCAGCGAGGGCGGGGGAACTGAAGCTTTCTTT
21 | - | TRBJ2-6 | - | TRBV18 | CASSPSSLYRADASGANVLTF | TGTGCCAGCTCACCTTCGAGTTTGTACAGGGCGGACGCGTCTGGGGCCAACGTCCTGACTTTC
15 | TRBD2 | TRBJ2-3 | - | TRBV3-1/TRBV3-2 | CASRRSGGEADTQYF | TGTGCCAGCAGACGTAGCGGGGGAGAGGCAGATACGCAGTATTTT
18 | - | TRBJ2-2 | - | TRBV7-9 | CASSPFERTDLNTGELFF | TGTGCCAGCAGCCCATTTGAAAGAACAGACCTTAACACCGGGGAGCTGTTTTTT
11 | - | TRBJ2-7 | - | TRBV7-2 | CASSVLYEQYF | TGTGCCAGCAGCGTACTTTACGAGCAGTACTTC
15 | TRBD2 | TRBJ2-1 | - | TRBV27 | CASSATSGGFDEQFF | TGTGCCAGCAGTGCGACTAGCGGGGGTTTCGATGAGCAGTTCTTC
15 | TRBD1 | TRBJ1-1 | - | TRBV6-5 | CASSTQTGGITEAFF | TGTGCCAGCAGTACACAGACAGGGGGCATCACTGAAGCTTTCTTT
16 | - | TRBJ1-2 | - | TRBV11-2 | CASSLTDPGTSYGYTF | TGTGCCAGCAGCTTAACGGACCCAGGCACTAGCTATGGCTACACCTTC
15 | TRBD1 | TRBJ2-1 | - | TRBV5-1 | CASSIDRGTYNEQFF | TGCGCCAGCAGCATTGACAGGGGTACCTACAATGAGCAGTTCTTC
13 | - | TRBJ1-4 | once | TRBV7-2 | CASSFISGEKLFF | TGTGCCAGCAGCTTCATCAGTGGTGAAAAACTGTTTTTT
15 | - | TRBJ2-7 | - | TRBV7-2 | CASSPRTVASYEQYF | TGTGCCAGCAGCCCAAGGACAGTGGCGTCCTACGAGCAGTACTTC
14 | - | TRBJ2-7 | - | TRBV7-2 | CASSLLAGAPEQYF | TGTGCCAGCAGCTTACTGGCAGGGGCTCCTGAGCAGTACTTC
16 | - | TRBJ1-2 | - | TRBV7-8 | CASSKRRDSTNYGYTF | TGTGCCAGCAGCAAAAGGCGGGACTCCACTAACTATGGCTACACCTTC
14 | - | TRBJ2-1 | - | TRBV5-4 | CASSLRLYYNEQFF | TGTGCCAGCAGCTTGAGACTATACTACAATGAGCAGTTCTTC
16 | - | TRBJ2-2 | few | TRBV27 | CASSLSGGYVTGELFF | TGTGCCAGCAGTTTATCTGGAGGGTACGTCACCGGGGAGCTGTTTTTT
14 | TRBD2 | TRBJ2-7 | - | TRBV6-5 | CASNPGLAGGEQYF | TGTGCCAGCAACCCGGGACTAGCGGGCGGCGAGCAGTACTTC
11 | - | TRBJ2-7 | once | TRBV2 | CASRAGTREYF | TGTGCCAGCAGGGCGGGCACGAGGGAGTACTTC
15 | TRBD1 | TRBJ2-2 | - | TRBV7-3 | CASSSGQGYTGELFF | TGTGCCAGCAGCTCGGGACAGGGGTACACCGGGGAGCTGTTTTTT
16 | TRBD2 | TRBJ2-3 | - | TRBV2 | CASRPTLAGGGDTQYF | TGTGCCAGCAGGCCGACCTTGGCGGGGGGTGGAGATACGCAGTATTTT
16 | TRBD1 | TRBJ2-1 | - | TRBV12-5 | CASGHTGQGAGDEQFF | TGTGCTAGTGGTCATACGGGACAGGGGGCTGGGGATGAGCAGTTCTTC
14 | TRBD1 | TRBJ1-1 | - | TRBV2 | CASKVGQVGTEAFF | TGTGCCAGCAAGGTAGGACAGGTTGGCACTGAAGCTTTCTTT
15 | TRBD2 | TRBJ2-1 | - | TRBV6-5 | CASSSTSGSVDEQFF | TGTGCCAGCAGTTCGACTAGCGGGAGTGTAGATGAGCAGTTCTTC
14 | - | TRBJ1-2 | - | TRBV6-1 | CASSEGHFRDGYTF | TGTGCCAGCAGTGAAGGCCACTTCAGGGATGGCTACACCTTC
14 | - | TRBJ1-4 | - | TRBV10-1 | CASSESAEAKKLFF | TGCGCCAGCAGTGAGTCGGCGGAGGCGAAAAAACTGTTTTTT
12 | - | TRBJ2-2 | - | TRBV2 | CASAQNTGELFF | TGTGCCAGCGCACAGAACACCGGGGAGCTGTTTTTT
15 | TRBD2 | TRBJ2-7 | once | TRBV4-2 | CASSQGASGDYEQYF | TGTGCCAGCAGCCAAGGGGCTAGCGGAGACTACGAGCAGTACTTC
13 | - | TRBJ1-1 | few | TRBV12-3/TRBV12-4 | CASSLTRDTEAFF | TGTGCCAGCAGTTTAACCAGGGACACTGAAGCTTTCTTT
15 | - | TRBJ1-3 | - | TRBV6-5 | CASRPDRFSGNTIYF | TGTGCCAGCAGACCCGACAGATTCTCTGGAAACACCATATATTTT
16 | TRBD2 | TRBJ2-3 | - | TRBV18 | CASSLNLRGREDTQYF | TGTGCCAGCTCACTGAATCTGCGGGGGAGGGAAGATACGCAGTATTTT
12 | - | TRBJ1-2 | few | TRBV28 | CASTPSNYGYTF | TGTGCCAGCACCCCCTCTAACTATGGCTACACCTTC
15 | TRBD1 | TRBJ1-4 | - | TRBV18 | CASSNGQGGKEKLFF | TGTGCCAGCTCAAACGGACAGGGAGGAAAGGAAAAACTGTTTTTT
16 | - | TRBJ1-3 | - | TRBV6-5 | CASSYSAGLSGNTIYF | TGTGCCAGCAGTTACTCGGCAGGGCTCTCTGGAAACACCATATATTTT
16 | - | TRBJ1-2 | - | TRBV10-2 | CASSALLLAGWYGYTF | TGCGCCAGCAGTGCGCTACTCTTGGCGGGTTGGTATGGCTACACCTTC